This T cell receptor (beta chain) originates from a study of T cell responses to AZD1222 COVID-19 vaccine. The germline CDR1 and CDR2 sequences are SEHNR and FQNEAQ (reference sequence). Trimming stripped 5 bases from V and 4 bases from J, with 17 bases between. The CDR3 consists of 15 residues. Assay used: immunoSEQ multiplex PCR; TCRdb lists only in-frame clones, some missing. The repertoire includes over 15,000 clones, 85% to 90% of them detected once, and about 8.7% sits in the top ten. The chain is built from TRBV7-9 and TRBJ2-5; no clear D. The material was peripheral blood, obtained 28 days after the second AZD1222 dose. The sequence derives from an adult who received the AZD1222 COVID-19 vaccine. CDR3: CASSLVGALGETQYF. DNA for the CDR3: TGTGCCAGCAGCCTAGTGGGCGCCTTAGGAGAGACCCAGTACTTC.